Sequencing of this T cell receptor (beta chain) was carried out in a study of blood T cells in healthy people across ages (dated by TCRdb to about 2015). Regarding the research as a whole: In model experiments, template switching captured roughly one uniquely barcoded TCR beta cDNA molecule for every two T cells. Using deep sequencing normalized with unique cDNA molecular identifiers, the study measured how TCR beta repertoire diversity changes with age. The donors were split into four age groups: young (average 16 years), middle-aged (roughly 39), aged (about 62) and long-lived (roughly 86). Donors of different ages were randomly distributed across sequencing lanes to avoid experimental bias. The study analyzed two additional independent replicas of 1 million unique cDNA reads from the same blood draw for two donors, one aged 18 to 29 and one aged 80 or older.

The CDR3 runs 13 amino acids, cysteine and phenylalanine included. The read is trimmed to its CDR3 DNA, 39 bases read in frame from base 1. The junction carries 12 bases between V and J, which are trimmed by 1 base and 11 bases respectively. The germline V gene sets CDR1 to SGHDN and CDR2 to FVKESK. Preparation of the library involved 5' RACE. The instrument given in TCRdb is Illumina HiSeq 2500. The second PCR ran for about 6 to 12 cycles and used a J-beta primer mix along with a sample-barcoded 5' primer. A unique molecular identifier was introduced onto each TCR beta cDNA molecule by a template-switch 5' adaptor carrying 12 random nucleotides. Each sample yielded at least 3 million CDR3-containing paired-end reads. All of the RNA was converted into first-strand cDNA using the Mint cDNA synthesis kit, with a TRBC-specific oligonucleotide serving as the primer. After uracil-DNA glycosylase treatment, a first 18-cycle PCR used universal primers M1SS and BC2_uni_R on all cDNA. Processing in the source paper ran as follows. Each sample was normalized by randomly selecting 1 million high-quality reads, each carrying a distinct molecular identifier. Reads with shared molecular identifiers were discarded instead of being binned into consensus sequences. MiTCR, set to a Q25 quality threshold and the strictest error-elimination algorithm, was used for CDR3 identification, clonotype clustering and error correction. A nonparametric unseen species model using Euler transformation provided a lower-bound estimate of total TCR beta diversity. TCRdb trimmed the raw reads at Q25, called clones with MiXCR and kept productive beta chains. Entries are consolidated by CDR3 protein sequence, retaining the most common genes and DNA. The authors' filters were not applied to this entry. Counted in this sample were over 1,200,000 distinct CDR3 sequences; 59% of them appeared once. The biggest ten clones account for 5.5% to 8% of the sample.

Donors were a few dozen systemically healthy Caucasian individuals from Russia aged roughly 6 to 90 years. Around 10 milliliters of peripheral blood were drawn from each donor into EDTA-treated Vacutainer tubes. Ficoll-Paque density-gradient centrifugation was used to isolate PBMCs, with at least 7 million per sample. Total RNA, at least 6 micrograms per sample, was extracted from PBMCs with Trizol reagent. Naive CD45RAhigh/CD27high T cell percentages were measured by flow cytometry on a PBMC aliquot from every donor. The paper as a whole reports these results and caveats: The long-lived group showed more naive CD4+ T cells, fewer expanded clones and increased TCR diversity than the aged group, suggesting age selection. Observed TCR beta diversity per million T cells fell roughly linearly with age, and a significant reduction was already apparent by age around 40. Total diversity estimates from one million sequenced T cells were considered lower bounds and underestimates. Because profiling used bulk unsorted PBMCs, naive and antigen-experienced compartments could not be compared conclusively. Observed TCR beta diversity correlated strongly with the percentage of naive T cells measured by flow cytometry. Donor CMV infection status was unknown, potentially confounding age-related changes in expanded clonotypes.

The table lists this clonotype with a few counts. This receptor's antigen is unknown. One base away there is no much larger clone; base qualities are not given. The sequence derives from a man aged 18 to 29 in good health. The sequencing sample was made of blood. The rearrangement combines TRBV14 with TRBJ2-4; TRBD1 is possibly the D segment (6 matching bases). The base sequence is TGTGCCAGCAGCCAAGGCGGACAGCCGGTTCAGTACTTC. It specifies CASSQGGQPVQYF.